The entry below gives a single T cell receptor beta chain sequence along with its context. This specimen comes from a study of T cells expressing NK-cell markers. Germline loops: CDR1 LGHDT, CDR2 YNNKEL (reference sequence). CDR3 size: 15 residues. Reprocessing the 5' RACE reads, TCRdb reports a single entry for every CDR3 protein and omits DNA. The table counts a few hundred thousand distinct CDR3 sequences; approximately 3.6% lies in the top ten. The rearrangement links TRBV3-1 to TRBJ2-2. Sequencing used blood T cells: a sorted CD56 or NKG2C T cell subset, CD4+ or CD8+ T cells, or bulk PBMC T cells (not recorded which). The TCR sequence derives from a man between 18 and 29 years old in good health. This CDR3 reads CASSQDMAFTGELFF. The full variable domain, in which reference TRBV3-1 and TRBJ2-2 provide the parts outside the CDR3, is DTAVSQTPKYLVTQMGNDKSIKCEQNLGHDTMYWYKQDSKKFLKIMFSYNNKELIINETVPNRFSPKSPDKAHLNLHINSLELGDSAVYFCASSQDMAFTGELFFGEGSRLTVL.